A single sample gave rise to the 23 T cell receptor beta chains below, sequenced in a study of blood T cell repertoires in COVID-19. Sequenced by immunoSEQ multiplex PCR; TCRdb stores in-frame clones only, minus some. The data show roughly 250,000 clones, about 91% seen once. Specimen: PBMCs or T cells enriched from blood (not recorded which). The receptors here all came from a human donor in a cohort exposed to, infected with or recovered from COVID-19 (not recorded which). The donor label of this sample is uncertain.

V usage is TRBV4-2 and J usage is TRBJ2-7; 10 nucleotides agree with TRBD1. V dropped 4 bases and J dropped 2; count of bases not matched to a gene: 5. The germline V gene encodes CDR1 LGHNA and CDR2 YNFKEQ. CDR3 length: 15 amino acids. The CDR3 nucleotides read TGTGCCAGCAGCCTCCCCGGACAGGGGGCCTACGAGCAGTACTTC. Encoded protein: CASSLPGQGAYEQYF.

The V gene is TRBV29-1, the J gene TRBJ1-1; no firm D call. The CDR3 runs to 12 residues. V lost 3 bases and J lost 1, with 6 bases in between. Germline values: CDR1 SQVTM, CDR2 ANQGSEA. The CDR3 region has the DNA TGCAGCGTTGAGCGGGCGAACACTGAAGCTTTCTTT. Protein product: CSVERANTEAFF. The whole variable domain, remainder taken from reference TRBV29-1 and TRBJ1-1, is SAVISQKPSRDICQRGTSLTIQCQVDSQVTMMFWYRQQPGQSLTLIATANQGSEATYESGFVIDKFPISRPNLTFSTLTVSNMSPEDSSIYLCSVERANTEAFFGQGTRLTVV.

The chain links TRBV4-1 to TRBJ1-2; D is unresolved. The CDR3 runs 16 residues. V lost 0 bases and J 4 bases, leaving 15 bases between the germline ends. Per germline, CDR1 MGHRA and CDR2 YSYEKL. CDR3 amino acids: CASSQEPRLGGYGYTF. In DNA, the CDR3 is TGCGCCAGCAGCCAAGAGCCCCGACTTGGTGGCTATGGCTACACCTTC.

V usage is TRBV6-5 and J usage is TRBJ1-2, with D perhaps matching TRBD1 (6 bases). CDR3 length: 14 residues. V was shortened by 6 bases and J by 6 bases, with 17 bases between the two germline ends. From germline, CDR1 is MNHEY and CDR2 SVGAGI. CDR3: CASRPTGGLDGYTF. In DNA form, the CDR3 reads TGTGCCAGCAGACCTACGGGGGGCTTGGATGGCTACACCTTC.

V and J are TRBV19 and TRBJ2-6; D may be TRBD1 (6 bases). The CDR3 has 16 residues. Between the trimmed V and J ends, which lost 5 bases and 2 bases, there was a span of 13 bases. CDR1 is LNHDA and CDR2 is SQIVND in the germline V gene (reference sequence). As DNA, the CDR3 is TGTGCCAGTAGTGCAACAGGGTTGGCTGGGGCCAACGTCCTGACTTTC. This translates into CASSATGLAGANVLTF.

This sequence joins TRBV12-3 or TRBV12-4 and TRBJ2-3, with D possibly TRBD2 on 5 matching bases. Trimming shortened V by 11 bases and J by 2 bases, and 14 bases separated the two germline ends. The CDR3 spans 13 residues. The CDR3: CACELGDTDTQYF. As DNA, the CDR3 is TGTGCCTGCGAACTAGGAGACACAGATACGCAGTATTTT.

The CDR3 DNA reads as TGTGCCAGCAGCTTTCGTGGCGGGGGGAACCCTTACGAGCAGTACTTC. The encoded protein is CASSFRGGGNPYEQYF. The chain uses TRBV5-4 and TRBJ2-7; TRBD2 matches at 8 bases. The CDR3 consists of 16 residues. Germline CDR1 SGHNT, CDR2 YYREEE (reference sequence). V dropped 2 bases and J dropped 4; count of bases not matched to a gene: 11.

V gene TRBV5-1 combines with J gene TRBJ2-7, with 10 bases identical to TRBD2. Germline values: CDR1 SGHRS, CDR2 YFSETQ. The CDR3 sequence is 15 residues long. The V and J ends lost 0 bases and 2 bases, in that order; junction bases with no gene match: 2. CDR3 DNA: TGCGCCAGCAGCTTGGTACTAGCGGGAACCTACGAGCAGTACTTC. It specifies CASSLVLAGTYEQYF.

As DNA, the CDR3 is TGTGCCAGCAAAGGGACAGGAAATCAGCCCCAGCATTTT. Its protein is CASKGTGNQPQHF. V gene TRBV25-1 combines with J gene TRBJ1-5; 8 nucleotides align to TRBD1. The CDR3 totals 13 residues. Germline-derived CDR1 and CDR2 are MGHDK and SYGVNS. V gave up 7 bases and J gave up 4 bases; unmatched junction bases: 3. Based on the CDR3 plus reference TRBV25-1 and TRBJ1-5, the full variable domain is EADIYQTPRYLVIGTGKKITLECSQTMGHDKMYWYQQDPGMELHLIHYSYGVNSTEKGDLSSESTVSRIRTEHFPLTLESARPSHTSQYLCASKGTGNQPQHFGDGTRLSIL.

The V call is TRBV6-6, the J call TRBJ1-2; TRBD1 matches at 8 bases. J was trimmed by 7 bases and V by 5 bases; bases with no gene match: 6. Looked up from germline, CDR1 is MNHNY and CDR2 is SVGAGI (reference sequence). The CDR3 is 13 residues long. CDR3 sequence (DNA): TGTGCCAGCAGTGGACAGGGAATACGTGGCTACACCTTC. Amino acid sequence: CASSGQGIRGYTF.

This sequence joins TRBV19 and TRBJ1-1; tentative D call: TRBD1 (6 bases). V shed 6 bases and J shed 6 bases, with 20 bases lying between them. Germline CDR1 is LNHDA and CDR2 is SQIVND (reference sequence). The CDR3 spans 15 residues. The CDR3 DNA sequence: TGTGCCAGTAGAAATGGGCAACAGGGCGCCGCTGAAGCTTTCTTT. This sequence encodes CASRNGQQGAAEAFF.

This clone was recorded only once. This rearrangement joins TRBV14 to TRBJ2-5, with D hard to call. Germline assignment: CDR1 SGHDN and CDR2 FVKESK. Trimming removed 2 bases from V and 5 bases from J, with 9 bases in between. CDR3 length equals 13 residues. In DNA, the CDR3 is TGTGCCAGCAGCCAAAAGAGCAGGGAGACCCAGTACTTC. Its protein is CASSQKSRETQYF. The entire variable domain, with the rest obtained from reference TRBV14 and TRBJ2-5, is as follows: EAGVTQFPSHSVIEKGQTVTLRCDPISGHDNLYWYRRVMGKEIKFLLHFVKESKQDESGMPNNRFLAERTGGTYSTLKVQPAELEDSGVYFCASSQKSRETQYFGPGTRLLVL.

This sequence joins TRBV27 and TRBJ1-5; maybe TRBD1 (6 bases). Germline assignment: CDR1 MNHEY and CDR2 SMNVEV (reference sequence). CDR3 length: 14 amino acids. V was trimmed by 0 bases and J by 6 bases, leaving 9 bases between them. This chain's CDR3 is CASSLSRGIQPQHF. The DNA of the CDR3 is TGTGCCAGCAGTTTATCGAGGGGGATTCAGCCCCAGCATTTT.

V gene TRBV28 combines with J gene TRBJ2-5; 12 bases are shared with TRBD2. V shed 6 bases, J shed 1 base, and the junction held 6 bases outside the gene matches. CDR1 MDHEN and CDR2 SYDVKM come from the germline V gene. This CDR3 is built from 16 residues. The CDR3 reads CASSLTSGGFQETQYF. CDR3 DNA: TGTGCCAGCAGCCTCACTAGCGGGGGGTTCCAAGAGACCCAGTACTTC.

This chain connects TRBV19 to TRBJ2-7; D ambiguous. Per germline, CDR1 LNHDA and CDR2 SQIVND (reference sequence). The CDR3 consists of 13 residues. V lost 3 bases to trimming and J lost 2 bases, with 8 bases between them. The CDR3, as DNA: TGTGCCAGTAGTATGAACAGAGCCTACGAGCAGTACTTC. Residues: CASSMNRAYEQYF.

The chain is built from TRBV30 and TRBJ2-2; D is perhaps TRBD1 (6 bases). The CDR3 is 13 residues long. Germline values: CDR1 GTSNPN, CDR2 SVGIG (reference sequence). V gave up 3 bases and J gave up 4 bases, with 9 bases separating them. The CDR3 sequence is CAWSGQFTGELFF. As DNA, the CDR3 is TGTGCCTGGAGCGGACAGTTCACCGGGGAGCTGTTTTTT.

V and J are TRBV4-1 and TRBJ1-4; weak D call: TRBD1 (5 bases). There are 16 residues in the CDR3. Trimming took 0 bases from V and 11 from J, leaving 19 bases between them. Germline CDR1 MGHRA, CDR2 YSYEKL. CDR3 region: CASSQEFTGGARKLFF. In DNA form, the CDR3 reads TGCGCCAGCAGCCAAGAGTTCACAGGCGGAGCGAGGAAACTGTTTTTT.

The CDR3 loop is CSASQGQNQPQHF. The DNA for the CDR3 is TGCAGTGCTAGTCAGGGACAAAATCAGCCCCAGCATTTT. This chain links TRBV20-1 with TRBJ1-5; a possible D gene is TRBD1 (6 bases). The CDR3 loop spans 13 amino acids. V was trimmed by 3 bases and J by 4 bases, leaving 10 bases between them. The germline V gene encodes CDR1 DFQATT and CDR2 SNEGSKA (reference sequence).

The rearrangement links TRBV7-8 to TRBJ1-2, with 7 positions matching TRBD1. V lost 5 bases, J lost 8 bases, and 5 bases stayed unmatched. The CDR3 loop spans 12 amino acids. Per the germline V gene, CDR1 is SGHVS and CDR2 is FQNEAQ. The CDR3 here is CASSRDSKGYTF. CDR3 nucleotides: TGTGCCAGCAGCCGGGACAGCAAGGGCTACACCTTC. Combining the CDR3 with reference TRBV7-8 and TRBJ1-2 gives the whole variable domain GAGVSQSPRYKVAKRGQDVALRCDPISGHVSLFWYQQALGQGPEFLTYFQNEAQLDKSGLPSDRFFAERPEGSVSTLKIQRTQQEDSAVYLCASSRDSKGYTFGSGTRLTVV.

This clone was detected once. V usage is TRBV5-1 and J usage is TRBJ2-3; 11 bases are shared with TRBD2. The CDR3 has 19 amino acids. Per the germline V gene, CDR1 is SGHRS and CDR2 is YFSETQ. V shed 4 bases and J 0 bases; nucleotides not matched to a gene: 13. The CDR3 here is CASSPAPGLAEFSTDTQYF. The CDR3 DNA sequence: TGCGCCAGCAGCCCCGCCCCGGGACTAGCGGAGTTTAGCACAGATACGCAGTATTTT.

The CDR3 DNA reads TGTGCCTGGAGTTTAGGGGGTGGCTACACCTTC. Translated: CAWSLGGGYTF. The chain couples TRBV30 to TRBJ1-2, with D tentatively TRBD1 (6 bases). Looked up from germline, CDR1 is GTSNPN and CDR2 is SVGIG (reference sequence). Trimming left V 2 bases short and J 7 bases short, with 8 bases between. The CDR3 is made up of 11 amino acids.

The J gene is TRBJ2-7, the V gene TRBV2, with 8 bases that match TRBD2. CDR3 length: 16 amino acids. Germline V gene lookup returns CDR1 SNHLY and CDR2 FYNNEI. The junction had 9 bases not matched to a gene; V was cut back by 1 base and J by 4 bases. In DNA, the CDR3 is TGTGCCAGCAGTGAAGGGGTCGGGGGGGTAGGATACGAGCAGTACTTC. Residues: CASSEGVGGVGYEQYF.

The J gene is TRBJ1-2, the V gene TRBV7-8; D gene uncertain. V lost 0 bases to trimming and J lost 0 bases, with 11 bases between them. CDR1 and CDR2 from the germline V gene are SGHVS and FQNEAQ. The CDR3 loop spans 16 amino acids. The chain's CDR3 is CASSLAGGRTNYGYTF. The CDR3 region has the DNA TGTGCCAGCAGCTTAGCCGGAGGCCGTACTAACTATGGCTACACCTTC.